This T cell receptor beta chain appears in the sequencing data of a study of T cells in Graves' hyperthyroidism and ophthalmopathy. V gave up 4 bases and J gave up 0 bases; unmatched junction bases: 6. The CDR3 runs 15 residues. Germline CDR1 and CDR2: SGHRS and YFSETQ. This clonotype was found a few times. RNA transcripts were the template for amplifying TCR beta CDR3 regions. The TCR CDR3 was amplified in a first-round RT-PCR using the HTBI primer set. TCRdb fed the multiplex PCR reads into MiXCR, producing one record per CDR3 protein. The sample shows around 340,000 distinct CDR3 sequences, over 15% of them seen only once.

Source material: blood. This clonotype was sampled from a woman in her thirties or forties with Graves' ophthalmopathy. The chain couples TRBV5-1 to TRBJ2-7; TRBD1 agrees at 8 bases. CDR3 nucleotide sequence: TGCGCCAGCAGCCCCCAAACAGGGGGCTCCTACGAGCAGTACTTC. It codes for CASSPQTGGSYEQYF.